Only a few counts were recorded for the clone carrying this T cell receptor (beta chain). What it binds is unknown. Trimming removed 4 bases at V and 3 bases at J, with 15 bases between. Germline assignment: CDR1 SGHNT and CDR2 YENEEA. CDR3 length: 15 residues. RNA transcripts were the template, and TCR beta CDR3 regions were amplified from them. First-round RT-PCR with HTBI primers preceded a second-round multiplex PCR. TCRdb independently ran MiXCR on the multiplex PCR reads; one entry per CDR3 protein. Altogether about 700,000 distinct CDR3 sequences are present, about 40% being singletons, with the ten largest covering over 2.5%. This sample was included in a study of Graves' ophthalmopathy and Graves' hyperthyroidism. Study results and caveats: With almost 90% sensitivity and approximately 80% specificity, a 13-signature model separated ophthalmopathy from stable hyperthyroidism.

The clonotype originates from an adult man with Graves' ophthalmopathy. The chain recombines TRBV11-3 with TRBJ2-5; no clear D. Sequenced: peripheral blood. The CDR3 DNA is TGTGCCAGCAGCTCCCCCCCTTGGGTCGAAGAGACCCAGTACTTC. Amino acids: CASSSPPWVEETQYF.